This TCR beta chain was obtained from a study of blood T cell repertoires in COVID-19. At the level of the study: Acute and convalescent COVID-19 samples came from the United States, Italy and Spain. Sources were T cells, B-cell-depleted T cells, or PBMCs; the material itself was cDNA or gDNA.

Methods used by the authors: For nucleated cells, counts were estimated from reference gene primer amplification. The protocol was immunoSEQ multiplex PCR, while the TCRdb copy is restricted to in-frame clones and leaves out a portion. For V, J and clone size, that table is used; D and trimming come from the DNA. The table shows about 240,000 clones, with around 90% occurring only once. Germline-derived CDR1 and CDR2 are ENHRY and SYGVKD. CDR3 length: 14 amino acids. V lost 4 bases and J lost 6, with 13 bases in between. This clone was seen once. The rearrangement uses TRBV10-3 and TRBJ2-1, with D hard to call. Sequencing input: peripheral blood. The sequence came from a woman aged 30 to 39 with acute or convalescent COVID-19. The CDR3 DNA reads TGTGCCATCAGTGGTTCCACTACCTCCAATGAGCAGTTCTTC. Translating gives CAISGSTTSNEQFF.